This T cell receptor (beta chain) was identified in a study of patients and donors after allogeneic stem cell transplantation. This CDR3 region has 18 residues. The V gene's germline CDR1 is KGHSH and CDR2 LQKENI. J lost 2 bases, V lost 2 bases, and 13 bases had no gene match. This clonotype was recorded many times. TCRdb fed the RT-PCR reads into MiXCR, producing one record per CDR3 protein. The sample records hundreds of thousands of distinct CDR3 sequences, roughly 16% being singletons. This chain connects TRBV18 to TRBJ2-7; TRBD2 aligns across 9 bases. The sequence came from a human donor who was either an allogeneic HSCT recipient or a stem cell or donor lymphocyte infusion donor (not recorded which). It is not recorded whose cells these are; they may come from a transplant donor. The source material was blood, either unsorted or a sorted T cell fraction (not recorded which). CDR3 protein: CASSPGWGSAGGTYEQYF. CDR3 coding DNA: TGTGCCAGCTCACCAGGTTGGGGGTCAGCGGGAGGTACCTACGAGCAGTACTTC.